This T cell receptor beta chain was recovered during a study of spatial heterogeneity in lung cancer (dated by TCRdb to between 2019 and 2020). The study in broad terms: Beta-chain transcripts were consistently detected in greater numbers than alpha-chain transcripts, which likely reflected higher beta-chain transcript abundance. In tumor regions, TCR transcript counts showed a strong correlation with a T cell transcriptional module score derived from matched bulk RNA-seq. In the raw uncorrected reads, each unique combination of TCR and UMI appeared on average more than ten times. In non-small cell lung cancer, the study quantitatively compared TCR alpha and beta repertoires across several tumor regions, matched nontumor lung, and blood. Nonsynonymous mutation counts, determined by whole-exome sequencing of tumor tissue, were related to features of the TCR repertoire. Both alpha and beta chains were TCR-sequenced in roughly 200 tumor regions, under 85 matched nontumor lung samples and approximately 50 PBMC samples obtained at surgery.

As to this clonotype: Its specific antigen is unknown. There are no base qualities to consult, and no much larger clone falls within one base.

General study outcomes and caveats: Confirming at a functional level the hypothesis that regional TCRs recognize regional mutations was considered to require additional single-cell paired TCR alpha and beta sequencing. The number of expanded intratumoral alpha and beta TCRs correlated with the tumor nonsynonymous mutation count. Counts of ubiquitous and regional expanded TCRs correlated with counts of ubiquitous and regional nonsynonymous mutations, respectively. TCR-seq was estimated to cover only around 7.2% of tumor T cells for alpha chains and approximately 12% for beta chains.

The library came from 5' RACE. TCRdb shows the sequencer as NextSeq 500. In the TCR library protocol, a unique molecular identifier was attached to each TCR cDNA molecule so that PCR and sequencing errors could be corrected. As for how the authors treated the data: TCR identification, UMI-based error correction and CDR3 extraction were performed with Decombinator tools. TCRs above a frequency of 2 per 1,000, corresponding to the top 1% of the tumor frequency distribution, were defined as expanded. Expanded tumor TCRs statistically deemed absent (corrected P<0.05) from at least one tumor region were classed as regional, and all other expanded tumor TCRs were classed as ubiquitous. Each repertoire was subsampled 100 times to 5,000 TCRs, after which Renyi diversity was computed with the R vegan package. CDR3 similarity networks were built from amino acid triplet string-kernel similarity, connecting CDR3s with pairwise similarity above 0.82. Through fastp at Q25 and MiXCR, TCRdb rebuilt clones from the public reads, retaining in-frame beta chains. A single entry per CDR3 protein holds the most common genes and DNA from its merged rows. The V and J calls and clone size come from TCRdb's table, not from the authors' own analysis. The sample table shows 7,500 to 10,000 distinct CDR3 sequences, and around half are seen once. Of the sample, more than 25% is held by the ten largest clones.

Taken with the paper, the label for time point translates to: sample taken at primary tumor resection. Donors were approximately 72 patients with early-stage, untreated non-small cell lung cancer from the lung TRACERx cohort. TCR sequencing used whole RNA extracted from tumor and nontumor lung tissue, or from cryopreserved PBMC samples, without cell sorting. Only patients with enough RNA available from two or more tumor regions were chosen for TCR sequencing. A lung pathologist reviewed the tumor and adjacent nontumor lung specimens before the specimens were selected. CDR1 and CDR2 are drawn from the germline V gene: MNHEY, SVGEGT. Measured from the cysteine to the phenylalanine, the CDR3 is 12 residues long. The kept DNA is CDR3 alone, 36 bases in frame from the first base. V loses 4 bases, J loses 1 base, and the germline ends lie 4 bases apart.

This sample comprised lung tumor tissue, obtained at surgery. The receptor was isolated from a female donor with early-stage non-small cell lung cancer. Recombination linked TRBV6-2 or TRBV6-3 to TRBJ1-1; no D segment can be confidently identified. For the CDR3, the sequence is CASSFGNTEAFF. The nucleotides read TGTGCCAGCAGTTTCGGGAACACTGAAGCTTTCTTT.